Each of the 5 T cell receptor beta chains below was sequenced from the same sample in a study of blood T cells in healthy people across ages. Through a sample-barcoded 5' primer and a J-beta primer mix, a second PCR was run for 7 to 11 cycles. In TCRdb, the 5' RACE reads were re-called with MiXCR into one record per CDR3 protein. The sample contains around 780,000 distinct CDR3 sequences, about 26% of which appear only once. The same data also contributed to another study, on T cells of mothers and their children.

The sample consisted of blood. Every receptor here comes from a boy aged 5-17 years in good health.

This clonotype has more than one count but fewer than ten. J is TRBJ2-5 and V is TRBV20-1, with D uncertain. The CDR3 runs to 14 residues. Trimming removed 1 base from V and 2 bases from J, with 11 bases in between. Germline V CDR1 and CDR2: DFQATT, SNEGSKA (reference sequence). The DNA of the CDR3 is TGCAGTGCTAGAGGTACGGGCTCACAAGAGACCCAGTACTTC. It is translated as CSARGTGSQETQYF.

V gene TRBV6-2 or TRBV6-3 combines with J gene TRBJ2-7; possible D gene TRBD1, 6 bases. CDR3 size: 15 residues. Germline-derived CDR1 and CDR2 are MNHEY and SVGEGT. Trimming left V 2 bases short and J 9 bases short, with 20 bases between. This CDR3 reads CASSYAEHRASGQYF. CDR3 bases: TGTGCCAGCAGTTACGCGGAGCACAGGGCCTCGGGGCAGTACTTC.

This clonotype was seen a handful of times. The V gene is TRBV20-1, the J gene TRBJ1-1, with D perhaps matching TRBD1 (6 bases). V shed 0 bases and J shed 4 bases, with 15 bases lying between them. The CDR3 loop spans 15 amino acids. Germline lookup yields CDR1 DFQATT and CDR2 SNEGSKA (reference sequence). The CDR3 sequence is CSARDSGGAGTEAFF. For the CDR3, the DNA is TGCAGTGCTAGAGATTCGGGGGGCGCAGGCACTGAAGCTTTCTTT.

The genes are TRBV27 and TRBJ2-7; D might be TRBD1 or TRBD2, each matching 6 bases. Per germline, CDR1 MNHEY and CDR2 SMNVEV (reference sequence). CDR3 length: 16 residues. V lost 5 bases, J lost 3 bases, and 20 bases lay in between. In DNA, the CDR3 is TGTGCCAGCAGTCTTCTAGGAGGGGACATAAGCTACGAGCAGTACTTC. It is translated as CASSLLGGDISYEQYF.

This chain links TRBV29-1 with TRBJ2-5; 9 positions match TRBD2. The CDR3 is 13 amino acids. Looked up from germline, CDR1 is SQVTM and CDR2 is ANQGSEA. V was clipped by 6 bases and J by 2 bases; unmatched bases: 4. This CDR3 reads CSVSSGAQETQYF. The CDR3, as DNA: TGCAGCGTCTCTAGCGGGGCTCAAGAGACCCAGTACTTC.